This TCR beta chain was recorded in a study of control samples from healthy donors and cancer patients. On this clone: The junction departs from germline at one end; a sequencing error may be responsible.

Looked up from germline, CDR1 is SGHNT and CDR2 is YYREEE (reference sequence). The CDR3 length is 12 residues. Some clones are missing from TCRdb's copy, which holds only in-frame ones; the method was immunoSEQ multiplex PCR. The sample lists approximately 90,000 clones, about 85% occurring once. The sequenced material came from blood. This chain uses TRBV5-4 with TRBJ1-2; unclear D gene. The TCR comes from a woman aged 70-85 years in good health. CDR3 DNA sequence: TGTGCCAGCAGCTCCCCAACGACGATTGGTGCCTTC. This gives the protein CASSSPTTIGAF.